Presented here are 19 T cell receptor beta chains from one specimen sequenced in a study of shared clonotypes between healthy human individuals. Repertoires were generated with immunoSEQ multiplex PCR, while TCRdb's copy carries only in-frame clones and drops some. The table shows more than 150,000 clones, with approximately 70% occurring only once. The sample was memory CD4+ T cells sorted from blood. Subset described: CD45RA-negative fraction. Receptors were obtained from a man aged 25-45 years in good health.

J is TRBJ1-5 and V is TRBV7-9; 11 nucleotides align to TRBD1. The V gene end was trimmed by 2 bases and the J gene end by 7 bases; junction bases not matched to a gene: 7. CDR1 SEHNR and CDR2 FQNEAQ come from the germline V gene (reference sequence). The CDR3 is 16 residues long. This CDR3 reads CASSLLDRGREQPQHF. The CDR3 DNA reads TGTGCCAGCAGCTTACTGGACAGGGGGCGCGAGCAGCCCCAGCATTTT.

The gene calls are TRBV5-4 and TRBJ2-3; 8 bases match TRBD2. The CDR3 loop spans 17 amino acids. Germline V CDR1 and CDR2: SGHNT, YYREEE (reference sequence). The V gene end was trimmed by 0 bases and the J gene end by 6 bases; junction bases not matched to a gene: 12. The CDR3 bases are TGTGCCAGCAGCTTGGTGGGGGGTGCGGGAGGAGGGGATACGCAGTATTTT. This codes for CASSLVGGAGGGDTQYF.

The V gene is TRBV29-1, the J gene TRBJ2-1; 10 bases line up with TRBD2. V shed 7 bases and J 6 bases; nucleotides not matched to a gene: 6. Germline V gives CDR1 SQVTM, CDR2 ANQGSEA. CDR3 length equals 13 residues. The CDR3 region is CSAKREGRNEQFF. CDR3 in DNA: TGCAGCGCCAAGCGGGAGGGTCGCAATGAGCAGTTCTTC.

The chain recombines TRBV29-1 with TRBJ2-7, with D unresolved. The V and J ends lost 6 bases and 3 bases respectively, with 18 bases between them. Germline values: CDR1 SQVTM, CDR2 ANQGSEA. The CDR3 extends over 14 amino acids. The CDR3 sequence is CSVGERHRNYEQYF. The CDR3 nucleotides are TGCAGCGTGGGCGAAAGGCACCGGAACTACGAGCAGTACTTC.

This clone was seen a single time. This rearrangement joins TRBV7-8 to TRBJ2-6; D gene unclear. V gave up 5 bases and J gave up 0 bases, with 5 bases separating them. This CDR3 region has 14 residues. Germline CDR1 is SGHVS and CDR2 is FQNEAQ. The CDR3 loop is CASSVNSGANVLTF. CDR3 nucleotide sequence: TGTGCCAGCAGCGTAAACTCTGGGGCCAACGTCCTGACTTTC.

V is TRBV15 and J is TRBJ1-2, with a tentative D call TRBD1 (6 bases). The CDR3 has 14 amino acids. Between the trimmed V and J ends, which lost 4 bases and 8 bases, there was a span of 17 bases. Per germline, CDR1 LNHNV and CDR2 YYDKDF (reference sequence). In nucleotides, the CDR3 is TGTGCCACCAGCACCCGAGGGGGGAATCGAGGCTACACCTTC. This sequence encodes CATSTRGGNRGYTF.

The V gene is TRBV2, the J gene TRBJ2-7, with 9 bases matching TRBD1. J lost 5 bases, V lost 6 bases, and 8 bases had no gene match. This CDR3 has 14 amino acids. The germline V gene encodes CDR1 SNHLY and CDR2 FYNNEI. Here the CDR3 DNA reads TGTGCCAGCAGGCAGACAGGGGGGGTCCACGAGCAGTACTTC. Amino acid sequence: CASRQTGGVHEQYF.

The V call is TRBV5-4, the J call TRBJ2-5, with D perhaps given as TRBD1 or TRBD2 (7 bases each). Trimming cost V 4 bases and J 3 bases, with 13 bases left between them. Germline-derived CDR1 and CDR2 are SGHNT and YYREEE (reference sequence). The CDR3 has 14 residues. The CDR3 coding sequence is TGTGCCAGCAGCGGGGGAGGGACAGAAGAGACCCAGTACTTC. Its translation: CASSGGGTEETQYF. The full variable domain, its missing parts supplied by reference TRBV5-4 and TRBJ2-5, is ETGVTQSPTHLIKTRGQQVTLRCSSQSGHNTVSWYQQALGQGPQFIFQYYREEENGRGNFPPRFSGLQFPNYSSELNVNALELDDSALYLCASSGGGTEETQYFGPGTRLLVL.

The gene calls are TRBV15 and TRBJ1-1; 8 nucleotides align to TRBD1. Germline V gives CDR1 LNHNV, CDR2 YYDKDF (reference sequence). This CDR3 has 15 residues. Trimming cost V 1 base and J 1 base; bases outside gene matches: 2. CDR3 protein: CATSRGGTGNTEAFF. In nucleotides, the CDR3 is TGTGCCACCAGCAGAGGAGGGACAGGGAACACTGAAGCTTTCTTT.

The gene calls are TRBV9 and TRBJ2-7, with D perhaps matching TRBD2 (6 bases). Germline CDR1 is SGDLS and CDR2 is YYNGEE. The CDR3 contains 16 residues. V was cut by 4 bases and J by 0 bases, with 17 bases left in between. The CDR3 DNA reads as TGTGCCAGCAGCCGGCCCGGGACTTCGAGCTCCTACGAGCAGTACTTC. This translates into CASSRPGTSSSYEQYF.

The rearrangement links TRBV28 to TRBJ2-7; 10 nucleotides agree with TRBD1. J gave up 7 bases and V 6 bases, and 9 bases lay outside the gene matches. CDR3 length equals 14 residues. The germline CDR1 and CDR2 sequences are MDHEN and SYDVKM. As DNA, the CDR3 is TGTGCCAGCAGCCTACGACAGGGGGCGCGGGAGCAGTACTTC. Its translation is CASSLRQGAREQYF.

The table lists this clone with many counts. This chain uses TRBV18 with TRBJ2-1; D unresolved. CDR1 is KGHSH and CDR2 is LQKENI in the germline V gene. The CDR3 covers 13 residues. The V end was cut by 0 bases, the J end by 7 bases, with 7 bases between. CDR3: CASSPPNQNEQFF. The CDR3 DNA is TGTGCCAGCTCACCACCGAACCAGAATGAGCAGTTCTTC.

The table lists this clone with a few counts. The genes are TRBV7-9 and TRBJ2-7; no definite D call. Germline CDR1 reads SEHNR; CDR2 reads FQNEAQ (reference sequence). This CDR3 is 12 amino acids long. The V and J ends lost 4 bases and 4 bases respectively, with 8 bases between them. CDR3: CASSSREYEQYF. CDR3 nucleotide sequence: TGTGCCAGCAGCTCGCGAGAGTACGAGCAGTACTTC. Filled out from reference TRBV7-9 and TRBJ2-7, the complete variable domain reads DTGVSQNPRHKITKRGQNVTFRCDPISEHNRLYWYRQTLGQGPEFLTYFQNEAQLEKSRLLSDRFSAERPKGSFSTLEIQRTEQGDSAMYLCASSSREYEQYFGPGTRLTVT.

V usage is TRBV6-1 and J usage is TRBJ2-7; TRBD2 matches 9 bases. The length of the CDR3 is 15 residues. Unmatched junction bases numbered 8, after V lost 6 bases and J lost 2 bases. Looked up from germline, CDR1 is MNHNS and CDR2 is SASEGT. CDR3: CASRAGSGSTYEQYF. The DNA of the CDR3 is TGTGCCAGCAGGGCGGGTAGCGGGAGCACCTACGAGCAGTACTTC.

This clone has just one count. This chain's CDR3 is CASSNFVGRDDNEQFF. The CDR3 DNA reads TGTGCCAGCAGCAATTTTGTCGGGAGAGACGACAATGAGCAGTTCTTC. The chain uses TRBV21-1 and TRBJ2-1; TRBD2 is taken as the D call from the table, unchecked against the DNA. TRBV21-1 is annotated as a pseudogene. The CDR3 has 16 amino acids.

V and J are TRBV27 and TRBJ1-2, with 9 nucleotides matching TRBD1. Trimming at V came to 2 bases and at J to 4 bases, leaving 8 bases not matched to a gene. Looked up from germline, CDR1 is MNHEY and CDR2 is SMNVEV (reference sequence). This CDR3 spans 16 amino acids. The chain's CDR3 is CASSLAWTGEVYGYTF. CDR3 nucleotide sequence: TGTGCCAGCAGTTTAGCTTGGACAGGGGAGGTCTATGGCTACACCTTC.

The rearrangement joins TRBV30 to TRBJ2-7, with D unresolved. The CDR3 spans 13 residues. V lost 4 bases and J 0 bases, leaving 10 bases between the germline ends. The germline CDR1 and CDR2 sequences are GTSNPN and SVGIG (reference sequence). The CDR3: CAWTEYSSYEQYF. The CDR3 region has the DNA TGTGCCTGGACGGAATACAGCTCCTACGAGCAGTACTTC.

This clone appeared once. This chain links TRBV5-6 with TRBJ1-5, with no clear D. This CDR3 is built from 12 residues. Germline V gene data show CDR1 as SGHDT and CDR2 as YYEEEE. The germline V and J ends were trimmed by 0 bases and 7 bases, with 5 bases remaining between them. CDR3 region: CASSLVGQPQHF. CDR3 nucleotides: TGTGCCAGCAGCTTGGTGGGGCAGCCCCAGCATTTT.

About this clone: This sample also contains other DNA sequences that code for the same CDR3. CDR3 nucleotides: TGTGCCAGCAGTTCGGGGGGCGAGCAGTACTTC. It yields the protein CASSSGGEQYF. V usage is TRBV6-5 and J usage is TRBJ2-7; 7 nucleotides line up with TRBD2. Germline V gene sequence: CDR1 MNHEY, CDR2 SVGAGI. Germline trimming cut 4 bases from V and 6 bases from J; bases unmatched to any gene: 0. This CDR3 contains 11 residues.